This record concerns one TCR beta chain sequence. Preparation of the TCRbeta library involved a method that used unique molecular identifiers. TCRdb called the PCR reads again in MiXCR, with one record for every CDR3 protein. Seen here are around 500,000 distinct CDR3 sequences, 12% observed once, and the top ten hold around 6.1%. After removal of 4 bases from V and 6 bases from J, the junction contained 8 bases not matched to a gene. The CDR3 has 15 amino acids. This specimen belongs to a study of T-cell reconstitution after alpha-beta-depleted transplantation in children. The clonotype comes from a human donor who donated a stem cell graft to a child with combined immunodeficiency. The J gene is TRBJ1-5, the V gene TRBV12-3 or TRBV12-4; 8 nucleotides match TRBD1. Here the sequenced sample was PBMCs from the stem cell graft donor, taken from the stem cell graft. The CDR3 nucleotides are TGTGCCAGCAGTTGGGGTCAGGGGGCTGGTCAGCCCCAGCATTTT. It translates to CASSWGQGAGQPQHF.